This is a list of T cell receptor beta chains from one sample in a study of cytomegalovirus exposure and HLA in healthy donors. Here immunoSEQ multiplex PCR was the method, and the copy in TCRdb shows in-frame clones only, minus some. The sample gives 120,000 or so clones, approximately 85% of which show up once; nearly 5% is in the top ten. The sequenced material came from PBMCs. The receptors here all came from a man younger than 35 in good health and CMV-seronegative. Each CDR3 is given with its conserved first and last residue. The D gene is left open where the match is weak. Some rows have no size entry. The others give once, few or many, or a class for an expanded clone.

clone_size: NA
j_call: TRBJ1-2
v_call: TRBV7-9
d_call: NA
cdr3_nt: TGTGCCAGCAGCTTAGACGGCTATGGCTACACCTTC
cdr3_aa: CASSLDGYGYTF

clone_size: NA
j_call: TRBJ1-5
v_call: TRBV2
d_call: TRBD1
cdr3_nt: TGTGCCAGCAGCCCAGGGGGCAGCAATCAGCCCCAGCATTTT
cdr3_aa: CASSPGGSNQPQHF

clone_size: many
j_call: TRBJ1-2
v_call: TRBV7-9
d_call: TRBD1
cdr3_nt: TGTGCCAGCAGCTGGACAGGGGGCGCAGGCTACACCTTC
cdr3_aa: CASSWTGGAGYTF

clone_size: NA
j_call: TRBJ1-1
v_call: TRBV11-1
d_call: TRBD1
cdr3_nt: TGTGCCAGCAGCGCCCGGACAGGGGGACCGAACACTGAAGCTTTCTTT
cdr3_aa: CASSARTGGPNTEAFF

clone_size: NA
j_call: TRBJ1-6
v_call: TRBV10-3
d_call: NA
cdr3_nt: TGTGCCATCAGTGAGAATCCGAGGAATTCACCCCTCCACTTT
cdr3_aa: CAISENPRNSPLHF

clone_size: NA
j_call: TRBJ1-1
v_call: TRBV25-1
d_call: NA
cdr3_nt: TGTGCCAGCAGCCAGGGCGCTGAAGCTTTCTTT
cdr3_aa: CASSQGAEAFF

clone_size: NA
j_call: TRBJ2-7
v_call: TRBV19
d_call: TRBD2
cdr3_nt: TGTGCCAGTAGTCCCCAAGCTAGCGGGATCTCCTACGAGCAGTACTTC
cdr3_aa: CASSPQASGISYEQYF

clone_size: NA
j_call: TRBJ1-1
v_call: TRBV6-4
d_call: TRBD1
cdr3_nt: TGTGCCAGCAGCCTGGGACAGGGGGCCACTGAAGCTTTCTTT
cdr3_aa: CASSLGQGATEAFF

clone_size: few
j_call: TRBJ2-7
v_call: TRBV5-6
d_call: NA
cdr3_nt: TGTGCCAGCAGGGGAGGTGTGGCCTACGAGCAGTACTTC
cdr3_aa: CASRGGVAYEQYF

clone_size: NA
j_call: TRBJ2-1
v_call: TRBV10-1
d_call: TRBD1
cdr3_nt: TGCGCCAGCAGTGAATCAGGGGGCAATGAGCAGTTCTTC
cdr3_aa: CASSESGGNEQFF

clone_size: NA
j_call: TRBJ2-3
v_call: TRBV5-1
d_call: NA
cdr3_nt: TGCGCCAGCAGCCCTACCCCTGGTGGTAGCACAGATACGCAGTATTTT
cdr3_aa: CASSPTPGGSTDTQYF

clone_size: NA
j_call: TRBJ2-3
v_call: TRBV7-2
d_call: NA
cdr3_nt: TGTGCCAGCAGCTTAGCGGGGGCAGGACCCAACACAGATACGCAGTATTTT
cdr3_aa: CASSLAGAGPNTDTQYF

clone_size: NA
j_call: TRBJ2-1
v_call: TRBV6-1
d_call: TRBD2
cdr3_nt: TGTGCCAGCAGGCAAGCGGGGGCAGGAAATGAGCAGTTCTTC
cdr3_aa: CASRQAGAGNEQFF

clone_size: NA
j_call: TRBJ2-1
v_call: TRBV27
d_call: TRBD2
cdr3_nt: TGTGCCAGCAGTGGCCCAACTAGCGGGGGGTATAGTGAGCAGTTCTTC
cdr3_aa: CASSGPTSGGYSEQFF

clone_size: NA
j_call: TRBJ1-1
v_call: TRBV6-6
d_call: NA
cdr3_nt: TGTGCCAGCAGTTACGCGGCAAACACTGAAGCTTTCTTT
cdr3_aa: CASSYAANTEAFF

clone_size: NA
j_call: TRBJ2-5
v_call: TRBV12-5
d_call: NA
cdr3_nt: TGTGCTAGTGGTTTGGTACTTGGGAGAGAGGGCGGCGAGACCCAGTACTTC
cdr3_aa: CASGLVLGREGGETQYF

clone_size: NA
j_call: TRBJ1-5
v_call: TRBV19
d_call: TRBD1
cdr3_nt: TGTGCCAGTAGCCCTGGGACAGGGGGATCTCAGCCCCAGCATTTT
cdr3_aa: CASSPGTGGSQPQHF

clone_size: NA
j_call: TRBJ1-1
v_call: TRBV11-2
d_call: NA
cdr3_nt: TGTGCCAGCACAATAGGGGGGAACACTGAAGCTTTCTTT
cdr3_aa: CASTIGGNTEAFF

clone_size: NA
j_call: TRBJ2-1
v_call: TRBV7-9
d_call: TRBD2
cdr3_nt: TGTGCCAGCAGCTTAGGGCGGGAGTTGTATAATAATGAGCAGTTCTTC
cdr3_aa: CASSLGRELYNNEQFF